Following are 12 T cell receptor beta chains from one sample sequenced in a study of blood T cell dynamics during melanoma immunotherapy. Using immunoSEQ multiplex PCR, the repertoire was profiled, and TCRdb retains in-frame clones only, with some absent. The repertoire includes approximately 11,000 clones, about 80% of them detected once, and about 22% sits in the top ten. As to time point: week 3, after first cycle of checkpoint inhibitor. Sequencing used blood, obtained from a patient treated with checkpoint blockade. The receptors here all came from a human donor with melanoma.

J is TRBJ2-5 and V is TRBV7-9, with D unclear. Germline V lookup: CDR1 SEHNR, CDR2 FQNEAQ (reference sequence). The CDR3 extends over 12 amino acids. V was trimmed by 5 bases and J by 4 bases, leaving 8 bases between them. The CDR3: CASSPRRETQYF. CDR3 DNA sequence: TGTGCCAGCAGCCCCCGACGAGAGACCCAGTACTTC.

J is TRBJ2-3 and V is TRBV6-1; 9 positions match TRBD2. This CDR3 spans 15 amino acids. After removal of 6 bases from V and 3 bases from J, the junction contained 7 bases not matched to a gene. The germline CDR1 and CDR2 sequences are MNHNS and SASEGT. The CDR3 here is CASRILAGGTDTQYF. Written as DNA, the CDR3 is TGTGCCAGCAGGATACTAGCGGGTGGAACAGATACGCAGTATTTT.

In its sample, this clone was seen a few times. The chain combines TRBV5-1 with TRBJ2-7; D is uncertain. The germline V gene has CDR1 SGHRS and CDR2 YFSETQ. The CDR3 consists of 14 residues. Trimming stripped 0 bases from V and 2 bases from J, with 9 bases between. CDR3 in amino acids: CASSLVVAPYEQYF. The CDR3 region has the DNA TGCGCCAGCAGCTTGGTCGTAGCCCCCTACGAGCAGTACTTC.

The rearrangement links TRBV7-9 to TRBJ2-1; 14 bases match TRBD2. Looked up from germline, CDR1 is SEHNR and CDR2 is FQNEAQ (reference sequence). The CDR3 has 15 amino acids. Losses at the gene ends were 5 bases for V and 5 bases for J; bases not matched to a gene: 2. CDR3 region: CASSQTSGGDNEQFF. The DNA for the CDR3 is TGTGCCAGCAGCCAGACTAGCGGGGGGGACAATGAGCAGTTCTTC.

The chain carries TRBV19 and TRBJ2-7; TRBD2 aligns across 7 bases. The CDR3 is made up of 16 amino acids. V trimming: 5 bases; J trimming: 5 bases; junction bases outside the gene matches: 15. CDR1 LNHDA and CDR2 SQIVND come from the germline V gene (reference sequence). CDR3 protein: CASSPRGDTRAHEQYF. The CDR3, as DNA: TGTGCCAGTAGTCCCCGGGGGGATACCCGGGCACACGAGCAGTACTTC.

V is TRBV10-1 and J is TRBJ1-5; D gene unclear. The V gene's germline CDR1 is WNHNN and CDR2 SYGVQD (reference sequence). V gave up 3 bases and J gave up 5 bases, with 8 bases separating them. This CDR3 region has 13 residues. CDR3 loop: CASSESRYQPQHF. In nucleotides, the CDR3 is TGCGCCAGCAGTGAATCACGCTATCAGCCCCAGCATTTT.

V is TRBV6-1 and J is TRBJ1-5, with 8 bases identical to TRBD1. Per germline, CDR1 MNHNS and CDR2 SASEGT. Unmatched junction bases numbered 9, after V lost 2 bases and J lost 6 bases. The CDR3 extends over 16 amino acids. The CDR3 nucleotides are TGTGCCAGCAGTGAAACACCGGGACAGGCCGCTCAGCCCCAGCATTTT. It is translated as CASSETPGQAAQPQHF.

This sequence joins TRBV7-8 and TRBJ2-6; D is unresolved. Between the trimmed V and J ends, which lost 1 base and 2 bases, there was a span of 6 bases. CDR1 and CDR2 from the germline V gene are SGHVS and FQNEAQ. The CDR3 extends over 15 amino acids. The CDR3: CASSLVETGANVLTF. The DNA for the CDR3 is TGTGCCAGCAGCTTAGTCGAGACTGGGGCCAACGTCCTGACTTTC.

This clone was seen once. The V call is TRBV4-1, the J call TRBJ2-5; TRBD2 is a possible D gene (5 bases). TRBJ2-7 explains the end of the DNA better; the J call may be wrong. This CDR3 spans 17 amino acids. Per germline, CDR1 MGHRA and CDR2 YSYEKL. The CDR3: CASSQVDFLGSSYEQYF. As DNA, the CDR3 is TGCGCCAGCAGCCAGGTTGACTTTCTTGGGAGCTCCTACGAGCAGTACTTC.

The chain combines TRBV2 with TRBJ2-2; 11 bases are a match to TRBD2. The germline V gene encodes CDR1 SNHLY and CDR2 FYNNEI. This CDR3 is built from 15 residues. The junction had 4 bases not matched to a gene; V was cut back by 5 bases and J by 5 bases. The CDR3 loop reads CASSLTSGGTGELFF. The CDR3 DNA is TGTGCCAGCAGTCTTACTAGCGGGGGTACCGGGGAGCTGTTTTTT.

The V gene is TRBV19, the J gene TRBJ1-5, with TRBD1 matching 10 bases. Germline V gene lookup returns CDR1 LNHDA and CDR2 SQIVND (reference sequence). Germline trimming cut 4 bases from V and 5 bases from J; bases unmatched to any gene: 2. The CDR3 has 14 amino acids. The CDR3 is CASSRGTGDQPQHF. The CDR3 nucleotides are TGTGCCAGTAGTAGGGGGACAGGGGATCAGCCCCAGCATTTT.

The rearrangement joins TRBV30 to TRBJ1-5; no clear D gene. Germline V gives CDR1 GTSNPN, CDR2 SVGIG (reference sequence). V dropped 4 bases and J dropped 5 bases, with 15 bases sitting between them. The CDR3 runs 14 residues. This CDR3 reads CAWKTYDYYQPQHF. The DNA for the CDR3 is TGTGCCTGGAAAACCTACGACTACTATCAGCCCCAGCATTTT.